What follows are 29 T cell receptor beta chains derived from one specimen sequenced in a study of early T cells in non-severe SARS-CoV-2 infection (dated by TCRdb to the early 2020s). Library preparation was by 5' RACE. Sequencer: NextSeq 500. TCRdb reprocessing: public reads trimmed at Q25 with fastp, clones called with MiXCR, in-frame beta chains kept. Entries that share a CDR3 protein sequence are merged under the most common genes and DNA. Here the sample has tens of thousands of distinct CDR3 sequences; 11% occur a single time. Jointly, the top ten make up 9.5% to 13% of the sample. Sequencing was done on a sample of whole blood. The receptors were gathered from an adult who was a healthcare worker with PCR-confirmed SARS-CoV-2 infection or an uninfected control (not recorded which).

This clonotype was seen only a few times. This chain uses TRBV18 with TRBJ1-2; TRBD1 is a possible D gene (6 bases). The V end was cut by 3 bases, the J end by 6 bases, with 11 bases between. The germline CDR1 and CDR2 sequences are KGHSH and LQKENI. This CDR3 comprises 13 residues. CDR3 bases: TGTGCCAGCTCACCGCGGCCAGGGGATGGCTACACCTTC. Translated, it gives CASSPRPGDGYTF. The variable domain in full, with the rest retrieved from reference TRBV18 and TRBJ1-2, is NAGVMQNPRHLVRRRGQEARLRCSPMKGHSHVYWYRQLPEEGLKFMVYLQKENIIDESGMPKERFSAEFPKEGPSILRIQQVVRGDSAAYFCASSPRPGDGYTFGSGTRLTVV.

This clonotype was seen repeatedly, ten times or more. This chain connects TRBV12-3 or TRBV12-4 to TRBJ2-1; D call uncertain. The V end lost 6 bases, the J end lost 7 bases, and 13 bases lay between the germline ends. The CDR3 has 13 residues. The CDR3 DNA sequence: TGTGCCAGCAGCCTTAACAGATGGAATGAGCAGTTCTTC. It codes for CASSLNRWNEQFF.

In this sample, this clonotype turned up a few times. This chain's CDR3 is CATSDHRWGTDTQYF. The CDR3 nucleotides read TGTGCCACCAGTGATCACAGGTGGGGGACAGATACGCAGTATTTT. The J gene is TRBJ2-3, the V gene TRBV24-1; D is perhaps TRBD1 or TRBD2 (5 bases each). Trimming removed 3 bases from V and 3 bases from J, with 12 bases in between. This CDR3 comprises 15 residues. Germline-derived CDR1 and CDR2 are KGHDR and SFDVKD.

V gene TRBV10-2 combines with J gene TRBJ2-7; a possible D gene is TRBD1 (6 bases). The V end was cut by 4 bases, the J end by 3 bases, with 13 bases between. Germline V gives CDR1 WSHSY, CDR2 SAAADI. This CDR3 has 14 residues. CDR3 residues: CASSATTGYYEQYF. The CDR3 DNA is TGCGCCAGCAGTGCCACGACAGGATACTACGAGCAGTACTTC.

This clonotype appeared a few times. CDR3 sequence reads: CASSRSQGVSEKLFF. The DNA for the CDR3 is TGTGCCAGCAGCCGATCTCAGGGGGTGTCGGAAAAACTGTTTTTT. The chain recombines TRBV5-4 with TRBJ1-4, with 7 positions matching TRBD1. V lost 4 bases, J lost 8 bases, and 11 bases stayed unmatched. The CDR3 has 15 amino acids. The V gene's germline CDR1 is SGHNT and CDR2 YYREEE (reference sequence).

Comment on this clonotype: A much larger clone differs by one base, so this may be a read error. The chain combines TRBV28 with TRBJ1-1; D unclear. CDR3 length equals 12 residues. Germline assignment: CDR1 MDHEN and CDR2 SYDVKM. DNA for the CDR3: TGTGTCAGCATGGGTGTGTACACTGAAGCTTTCTTT. Translation: CVSMGVYTEAFF.

The chain links TRBV6-5 to TRBJ2-1, with D tentatively TRBD1 (6 bases). Germline V gene data show CDR1 as MNHEY and CDR2 as SVGAGI. Trimming removed 0 bases at V and 14 bases at J, with 8 bases between. The length of the CDR3 is 11 residues. The CDR3 DNA sequence: TGTGCCAGCAGTTACTCGAGACAGGAGTTCTTC. Translating it yields CASSYSRQEFF.

This clonotype has at least ten counts. The chain combines TRBV29-1 with TRBJ1-1; no firm D call. Germline CDR1 and CDR2: SQVTM and ANQGSEA. Trimming shortened V by 5 bases and J by 6 bases, and 19 bases separated the two germline ends. The CDR3 is 14 residues long. CDR3 coding DNA: TGCAGCGTTTTATCTAGCGGGAGGAGCGCTGAAGCTTTCTTT. This gives the protein CSVLSSGRSAEAFF.

This clonotype came up a few times. This chain uses TRBV20-1 with TRBJ1-6; 11 bases agree with TRBD1. The CDR3 is made up of 16 amino acids. Germline-derived CDR1 and CDR2 are DFQATT and SNEGSKA (reference sequence). Trimming removed 2 bases from V and 9 bases from J; junction bases left unmatched: 9. The CDR3: CSARPPGQGASSPLHF. The CDR3 DNA is TGCAGTGCTAGACCCCCCGGACAGGGGGCTAGTTCACCCCTCCACTTT.

V usage is TRBV7-9 and J usage is TRBJ1-1; D gene unclear. Per germline, CDR1 SEHNR and CDR2 FQNEAQ (reference sequence). Trimming removed 1 base from V and 4 bases from J, with 13 bases in between. There are 15 residues in the CDR3. The CDR3 protein is CASSLGGNARTEAFF. DNA for the CDR3: TGTGCCAGCAGCTTAGGAGGGAACGCCCGCACTGAAGCTTTCTTT.

This clonotype was picked up many times. The chain carries TRBV5-1 and TRBJ2-7, with D perhaps TRBD2 (6 bases). The CDR3 length is 14 residues. CDR1 and CDR2 (germline): SGHRS, YFSETQ. The V end was cut by 4 bases, the J end by 2 bases, with 13 bases between. CDR3 DNA: TGCGCCAGCAGCCCCCGGGACTTGGCCTACGAGCAGTACTTC. Translated: CASSPRDLAYEQYF.

V is TRBV20-1 and J is TRBJ2-1; 11 bases are a match to TRBD2. J was trimmed by 8 bases and V by 5 bases; bases with no gene match: 5. Germline values: CDR1 DFQATT, CDR2 SNEGSKA (reference sequence). There are 13 residues in the CDR3. The CDR3 spells CSAPGSGRDEQFF. The CDR3 DNA is TGCAGTGCTCCGGGTAGCGGGAGGGATGAGCAGTTCTTC.

This chain connects TRBV6-1 to TRBJ1-5; no reliable D call. Looked up from germline, CDR1 is MNHNS and CDR2 is SASEGT. The CDR3 has 13 residues. V lost 3 bases to trimming and J lost 7 bases, with 10 bases between them. In DNA form, the CDR3 reads TGTGCCAGCAGTGATAATCGGGTACAGCCCCAGCATTTT. It yields the protein CASSDNRVQPQHF.

In this sample, this clonotype turned up a few times. This chain links TRBV28 with TRBJ2-7, with unresolved D. Deletions cut 6 bases from V and 5 bases from J, with 11 bases between. The CDR3 runs 12 residues. Germline CDR1 reads MDHEN; CDR2 reads SYDVKM. CDR3 amino acids: CASRLRTHEQYF. The CDR3 DNA reads TGTGCCAGCAGGCTGCGGACCCACGAGCAGTACTTC.

This clonotype turned up a few times. This chain uses TRBV20-1 with TRBJ2-5; TRBD1 aligns across 8 bases. Trimming at V came to 6 bases and at J to 3 bases, leaving 6 bases not matched to a gene. CDR3 length equals 13 residues. Per the germline V gene, CDR1 is DFQATT and CDR2 is SNEGSKA (reference sequence). The chain's CDR3 is CSANRGLEETQYF. Here the CDR3 DNA reads TGCAGTGCGAACAGGGGGTTGGAAGAGACCCAGTACTTC.

The J gene is TRBJ1-1, the V gene TRBV9; D might be TRBD1 (5 bases). The CDR3 loop spans 16 amino acids. CDR1 is SGDLS, CDR2 YYNGEE, per germline. The V end was cut by 5 bases, the J end by 0 bases, with 17 bases between. The CDR3 region is CASRDPRGGMNTEAFF. CDR3 nucleotides: TGTGCCAGCAGGGACCCTCGGGGGGGAATGAACACTGAAGCTTTCTTT.

The chain links TRBV28 to TRBJ2-3, with TRBD2 identical over 7 bases. Germline V lookup: CDR1 MDHEN, CDR2 SYDVKM. Trimming cost V 5 bases and J 0 bases; bases outside gene matches: 11. The CDR3 spans 17 residues. CDR3 in DNA: TGTGCCAGCAGTCTAACGGGAGCGGGAATTAGCACAGATACGCAGTATTTT. Its translation: CASSLTGAGISTDTQYF. The full variable domain, with the rest looked up from reference TRBV28 and TRBJ2-3, is DVKVTQSSRYLVKRTGEKVFLECVQDMDHENMFWYRQDPGLGLRLIYFSYDVKMKEKGDIPEGYSVSREKKERFSLILESASTNQTSMYLCASSLTGAGISTDTQYFGPGTRLTVL.

This clonotype was detected only a few times. The CDR3 sequence is CASSSDSLYGAQYF. The CDR3 DNA follows: TGTGCCAGCAGCTCCGACAGCCTCTACGGGGCCCAGTACTTC. The V and J genes are TRBV9 and TRBJ2-5, with D perhaps given as TRBD1 or TRBD2 (5 bases each). Trimming removed 4 bases from V and 9 bases from J, with 19 bases in between. Germline values: CDR1 SGDLS, CDR2 YYNGEE. The length of the CDR3 is 14 residues.

This clonotype was seen only a few times. The chain is built from TRBV4-1 and TRBJ2-1; D not resolved. Trimming took off 0 bases at V and 0 bases at J, with 12 bases between the two ends. The germline V gene encodes CDR1 MGHRA and CDR2 YSYEKL. The CDR3 sequence is 17 residues long. This chain's CDR3 is CASSQDERPSSYNEQFF. Here the CDR3 DNA reads TGCGCCAGCAGCCAAGATGAACGGCCGAGCTCCTACAATGAGCAGTTCTTC.

This clonotype was counted between two and nine times. The gene calls are TRBV20-1 and TRBJ2-1; 13 nucleotides agree with TRBD2. Germline V gene sequence: CDR1 DFQATT, CDR2 SNEGSKA (reference sequence). The CDR3 length is 15 residues. V gave up 1 base and J gave up 7 bases; unmatched junction bases: 4. DNA of the CDR3: TGCAGTGCTAGAGCCGGGACTAGCGGGACGAATGAGCAGTTCTTC. Amino acid sequence: CSARAGTSGTNEQFF.

This clonotype has more than one count but fewer than ten. The chain employs TRBV7-2 and TRBJ2-7; 7 bases align to TRBD2. The V segment lost 4 bases and the J segment 3 bases; nucleotides outside the gene matches: 6. CDR1 is SGHTA and CDR2 is FQGNSA in the germline V gene. CDR3 length equals 14 residues. DNA of the CDR3: TGTGCCAGCAGCTCCGGACTAGGGAACTACGAGCAGTACTTC. It translates to CASSSGLGNYEQYF. The full variable domain, completed using reference TRBV7-2 and TRBJ2-7, is GAGVSQSPSNKVTEKGKDVELRCDPISGHTALYWYRQSLGQGLEFLIYFQGNSAPDKSGLPSDRFSAERTGGSVSTLTIQRTQQEDSAVYLCASSSGLGNYEQYFGPGTRLTVT.

This clonotype was observed a few times. This chain connects TRBV12-3 or TRBV12-4 to TRBJ2-7, with 8 positions matching TRBD1. The CDR3 has 14 residues. With V trimmed by 4 bases and J by 2 bases, 4 bases remained unmatched. The CDR3, as DNA: TGTGCCAGCAGTTCCCCGGGACAGGCCTACGAGCAGTACTTC. This translates into CASSSPGQAYEQYF.

The chain uses TRBV24-1 and TRBJ2-1, with 9 bases lining up with TRBD2. Trimming cost V 9 bases and J 3 bases; bases outside gene matches: 2. The CDR3 extends over 13 amino acids. Per germline, CDR1 KGHDR and CDR2 SFDVKD. This chain's CDR3 is CATASGNYNEQFF. CDR3 coding DNA: TGTGCCACCGCTAGCGGGAACTACAATGAGCAGTTCTTC.

This clonotype was counted a few times. The rearrangement uses TRBV3-1 and TRBJ2-3; TRBD2 might be the D (6 bases). CDR3 length equals 16 residues. Trimming left V 4 bases short and J 0 bases short, with 14 bases between. Germline assignment: CDR1 LGHDT and CDR2 YNNKEL (reference sequence). The DNA for the CDR3 is TGTGCCAGCAGCCGCAGACCCGGGACTAGCACAGATACGCAGTATTTT. The encoded protein is CASSRRPGTSTDTQYF.

Only a few counts were recorded for this clonotype. CDR3 nucleotides: TGTGCCAGCACCCACCTGGGGACCGGGGAGCTGTTTTTT. Its translation: CASTHLGTGELFF. V gene TRBV25-1 combines with J gene TRBJ2-2; D is ambiguous. This CDR3 contains 13 residues. V lost 7 bases and J 5 bases, leaving 11 bases between the germline ends. The V gene's germline CDR1 is MGHDK and CDR2 SYGVNS.

The genes are TRBV6-1 and TRBJ2-3; 14 nucleotides agree with TRBD2. J was trimmed by 7 bases and V by 7 bases; bases with no gene match: 4. Germline CDR1 and CDR2: MNHNS and SASEGT. The CDR3 has 14 residues. The DNA of the CDR3 is TGTGCCAGCAAGGGGACTAGCGGGAGTCATACGCAGTATTTT. Translated: CASKGTSGSHTQYF.

This clonotype was seen a handful of times. V usage is TRBV14 and J usage is TRBJ1-1, with no clear D. Germline assignment: CDR1 SGHDN and CDR2 FVKESK. Trimming stripped 1 base from V and 4 bases from J, with 10 bases between. The CDR3 spans 14 residues. The CDR3 sequence is CASSQARGPTEAFF. The CDR3 nucleotides read TGTGCCAGCAGCCAAGCGCGGGGTCCCACTGAAGCTTTCTTT.

In this sample, this clonotype turned up many times. The chain carries TRBV28 and TRBJ1-2; D may be TRBD1 (5 bases). The CDR3 length is 12 residues. The germline V gene encodes CDR1 MDHEN and CDR2 SYDVKM. V lost 3 bases and J lost 6, with 8 bases in between. The CDR3 DNA is TGTGCCAGCAGTTTGGCGGGGGATGGCTACACCTTC. This sequence encodes CASSLAGDGYTF.

The rearrangement uses TRBV7-2 and TRBJ2-3; 7 bases agree with TRBD2. CDR3 length: 13 amino acids. From germline, CDR1 is SGHTA and CDR2 FQGNSA. The ends lost 4 bases at V and 8 bases at J; junction bases unmatched: 6. DNA for the CDR3: TGTGCCAGCAGCTCGATCGGGGAGGGTACGCAGTATTTT. It codes for CASSSIGEGTQYF.